The subject of this entry is one T cell receptor (beta chain). CDR3 size: 16 residues. These data originate in a study of blood T cell repertoires in COVID-19. The method was immunoSEQ multiplex PCR; TCRdb's version includes in-frame clones alone and lacks a portion of them. The sample shows roughly 670,000 clones, 70% to 90% of them seen only once. The sample taken for sequencing was peripheral blood. The V gene is TRBV21-1, the J gene TRBJ1-5. TRBV21-1 is shown as a pseudogene. This TCR came from a woman aged 18-29 years with acute or convalescent COVID-19. CDR3 protein: CASRQLEPVSNQPQHF. For the CDR3, the DNA is TGTGCCAGCAGGCAGCTGGAGCCAGTTAGCAATCAGCCCCAGCATTTT.